This T cell receptor (beta chain) was identified during a study of Graves' ophthalmopathy and Graves' hyperthyroidism (dated by TCRdb to 2017 to 2018). Some background on the complete study: Peripheral blood was collected at initial diagnosis, prior to any treatment. In more than five hyperthyroidism patients, T-cell repertoires of thyroid tissue and blood were compared. The study used TCR beta repertoire signatures to distinguish Graves' ophthalmopathy from Graves' hyperthyroidism and to predict progression to ophthalmopathy. In total, 135 blood samples were TCR-sequenced: approximately 40 ophthalmopathy, some 72 hyperthyroidism and about 17 hyperthyroidism-to-ophthalmopathy patients. To explore V-J signatures that separate ophthalmopathy from hyperthyroidism, a discovery set of more than 95 patients was enrolled, consisting of approximately 45 with ophthalmopathy and approximately 57 with stable hyperthyroidism. After sampling, hyperthyroidism patients received methimazole starting at 30 mg daily, and ophthalmopathy patients received high-dose intravenous methylprednisolone. An independent validation cohort comprised some 19 hyperthyroidism patients and 15 to 17 patients who later progressed from hyperthyroidism to ophthalmopathy. Findings and caveats that apply to the study as a whole: In validation, the model predicted ophthalmopathy progression with about 71% sensitivity and about 73% specificity; roughly 11 predicted patients were CT-confirmed with GO in a median of approximately 6.5 months. No statistical method was used to predetermine the sample size, and group allocation was not hidden from the investigators. Most expanded thyroid clonotypes with frequency above 0.001 were also detected in blood, suggesting blood repertoires may reflect the thyroid immune response. Ophthalmopathy was separated from stable hyperthyroidism by the 13-signature model with 87.88% sensitivity and just under 84% specificity in cross-validation and with 80%/75% in the test set.

This clonotype was counted between two and nine times. Its antigen is still unknown. No per-base quality is available; no much larger clone lies one base away. For repertoire sequencing, the TCR beta CDR3 regions were amplified from RNA transcripts. The first round of RT-PCR was done with HTBI primers and the Qiagen OneStep RT-PCR kit, and was followed by a second round of multiplex PCR, then size selection and purification. Sequencing of the libraries was carried out on an Illumina HiSeq2000 in paired-end mode with 100 bp reads. For the original study's pipeline: SOAPnuke was used for read processing, and reads with adapters, uncalled bases, a mean Phred below 15, or no exact constant-primer or identifier match were discarded. COPE v1.2.5 was used to merge the high-quality paired reads. Each unique nucleotide sequence was defined as a clonotype, and clonotypes were aligned to IMGT TRB V, D and J references with MiTCR v1.1. The analysis was limited to V-J combinations with a frequency above 0.0001, which together covered approximately 99% of the repertoires. A TCR clonal expansion and chaos score per V-J combination was defined as the ratio of F50 clonal expansion to chaos observed in the TCRdist matrix. Features were reduced by Welch's t-statistics and random forest to over ten V-J combinations, which fed a naive Bayes classifier. The Morisita-Horn index was used to measure how similar the thyroid and blood repertoires were. In-frame beta chains were kept once TCRdb had trimmed the public reads at Q25 with fastp and called clones with MiXCR. All rows with the same CDR3 protein become a single entry with the most common DNA and genes. TCRdb's processing, not the study's, gives the V and J calls here. This sample gives 200,000 to 250,000 distinct CDR3 sequences in total; around 50% of them show up just once. Of the sample, over 40% falls within the top ten clones.

Patients with ophthalmopathy had moderately to severely active disease, with a Clinical Activity Score of 3 or more, a NOSPECS grade of 4 or more, and a disease duration of less than 3 months. Anyone with other autoimmune diseases, uncontrolled infections, pregnancy or lactation was excluded from the study. Clinical symptoms, serum thyroxine, TRAb, thyroid ultrasound and orbital computed tomography were used for diagnosis. PBMCs were isolated from 8 to 10 ml of fresh peripheral blood by Ficoll-Paque density gradient centrifugation. Total RNA was extracted using Trizol reagent, and RNA quality was checked on an Agilent 2100 Bioanalyzer. The sequenced sample was peripheral blood. The sequence was obtained from an adult man with Graves' ophthalmopathy.

The DNA sequence follows: TGCGCCGCCCGGGACCAAATTAACTATGGCTACACCTTC. Translation gives CAARDQINYGYTF. The receptor chain draws on TRBV10-2 and TRBJ1-2; TRBD1 is a weak D gene call, 5 bases matching. Reading the germline V gene gives CDR1 WSHSY and CDR2 SAAADI. From the cysteine through the phenylalanine, the CDR3 covers 13 amino acids. Just the 39-base CDR3 DNA is kept, in frame starting at base 1. V was cut back by 11 bases and J by 1 base, leaving a gap of 14 bases between them.